These 7 T cell receptor beta chains came from one sample sequenced in a study of identical twins. TCRdb processed the 5' RACE reads anew with MiXCR; each CDR3 protein has one entry. The table records nearly 200,000 distinct CDR3 sequences, about 16% of them present only once. These data also formed part of another study, on T cells expressing NK-cell markers.

Sequenced sample: CD8+ T cells sorted from blood. The source of these receptors is a woman aged 18-29 years in good health.

This clonotype was picked up a small number of times. The chain carries TRBV11-2 and TRBJ2-1; no reliable D call. V lost 5 bases to trimming and J lost 8 bases, with 13 bases between them. Looked up from germline, CDR1 is SGHAT and CDR2 is FQNNGV. The CDR3 length is 13 residues. CDR3 sequence (DNA): TGTGCCAGCAGCACACCTCTGCCAGATGAGCAGTTCTTC. Its protein is CASSTPLPDEQFF.

This clonotype was seen more than once but under ten times. The genes are TRBV7-9 and TRBJ2-7, with TRBD2 matching 8 bases. The CDR3 is 15 residues long. Germline CDR1 and CDR2: SEHNR and FQNEAQ (reference sequence). V lost 1 base and J lost 2; bases outside the gene matches: 4. The CDR3 DNA sequence: TGTGCCAGCAGCTTAGAAGGGACTAGGCCCTACGAGCAGTACTTC. Translating it yields CASSLEGTRPYEQYF.

Only a few counts were recorded for this clonotype. This chain uses TRBV11-2 with TRBJ2-3; the match to TRBD2 covers 12 bases. V was clipped by 0 bases and J by 5 bases; unmatched bases: 9. Germline CDR1 is SGHAT and CDR2 is FQNNGV. This CDR3 is built from 18 residues. This CDR3 is CASSLDTLAGGPIDTQYF. The CDR3 DNA reads as TGTGCCAGCAGCTTAGATACCCTAGCGGGGGGGCCTATAGATACGCAGTATTTT.

J is TRBJ2-2 and V is TRBV5-1; 8 bases match TRBD2. V gave up 3 bases and J gave up 5 bases; unmatched junction bases: 6. Germline lookup yields CDR1 SGHRS and CDR2 YFSETQ. The CDR3 covers 15 residues. In DNA, the CDR3 is TGCGCCAGCAGCTCGGGACTAGTCCGTACCGGGGAGCTGTTTTTT. Encoded protein: CASSSGLVRTGELFF.

This clonotype has a handful of counts. This chain uses TRBV7-2 with TRBJ2-1, with a tentative D call TRBD2 (5 bases). CDR3 length equals 16 residues. Germline CDR1 is SGHTA and CDR2 is FQGNSA. The V gene lost 5 bases and the J gene lost 2 bases, with 16 bases spanning the gap. CDR3 residues: CASSQGPPGAYNEQFF. The DNA for the CDR3 is TGTGCCAGCAGCCAAGGCCCTCCCGGGGCCTACAATGAGCAGTTCTTC.

This clonotype was counted many times. This chain links TRBV5-1 with TRBJ2-1, with D possibly being TRBD2 (5 bases). Trimming pared 0 bases from V and 9 bases from J, leaving 10 bases between. The CDR3 loop spans 13 amino acids. The V gene's germline CDR1 is SGHRS and CDR2 YFSETQ. CDR3 protein: CASSLAAGREQFF. For the CDR3, the DNA is TGCGCCAGCAGCTTGGCCGCGGGTCGTGAGCAGTTCTTC.

The rearrangement links TRBV29-1 to TRBJ2-7, with D perhaps matching TRBD1 (6 bases). V lost 0 bases to trimming and J lost 2 bases, with 14 bases between them. The CDR3 covers 15 residues. CDR1 SQVTM and CDR2 ANQGSEA come from the germline V gene. As DNA, the CDR3 is TGCAGCGTTGAAGATGGGGCTGAGGGGGCCTACGAGCAGTACTTC. Protein sequence: CSVEDGAEGAYEQYF.